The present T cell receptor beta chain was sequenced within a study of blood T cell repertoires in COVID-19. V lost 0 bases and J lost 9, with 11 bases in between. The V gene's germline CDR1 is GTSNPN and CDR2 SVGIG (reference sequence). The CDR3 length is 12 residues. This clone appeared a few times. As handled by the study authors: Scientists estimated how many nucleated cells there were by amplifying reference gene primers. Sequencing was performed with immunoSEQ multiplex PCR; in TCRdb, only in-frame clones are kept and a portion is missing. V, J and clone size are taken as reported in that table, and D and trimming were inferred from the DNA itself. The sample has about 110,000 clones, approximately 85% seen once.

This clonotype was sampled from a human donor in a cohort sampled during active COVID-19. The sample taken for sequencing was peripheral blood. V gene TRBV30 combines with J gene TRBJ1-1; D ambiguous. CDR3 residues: CAWSVSGYKAFF. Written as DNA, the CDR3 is TGTGCCTGGAGTGTATCGGGATACAAAGCTTTCTTT.